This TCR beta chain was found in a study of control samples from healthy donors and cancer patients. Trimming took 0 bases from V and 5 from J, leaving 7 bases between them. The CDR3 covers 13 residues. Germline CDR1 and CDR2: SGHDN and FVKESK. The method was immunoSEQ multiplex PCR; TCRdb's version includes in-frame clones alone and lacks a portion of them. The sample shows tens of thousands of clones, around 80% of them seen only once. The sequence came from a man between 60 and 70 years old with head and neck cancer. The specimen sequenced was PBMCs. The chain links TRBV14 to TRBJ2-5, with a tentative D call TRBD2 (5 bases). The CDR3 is CASSQERGETQYF. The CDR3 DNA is TGTGCCAGCAGCCAAGAAAGAGGGGAGACCCAGTACTTC.